A selection of T cell receptor beta chains follows, all from one sample in a study of shared clonotypes between healthy human individuals. The data were produced by immunoSEQ multiplex PCR, yet TCRdb's version contains in-frame clones alone and is incomplete. The profile shows 630,000 or so clones, roughly 98% of them singletons. Sequenced sample: naive CD8+ T cells sorted from blood. The receptor source for this set is a man aged 25 to 40 in good health. Both conserved end residues are part of each CDR3. Clone size, where shown, is once, few, many, or a class for clones that have expanded.

j_call,clone_size,v_call,cdr3_aa
TRBJ2-7,NA,TRBV15,CATSRETGLNYEQYF
TRBJ2-3,NA,TRBV4-1,CASSQEDGTDTQYF
TRBJ2-7,NA,TRBV28,CASSLLFTGAYEQYF
TRBJ2-2,NA,TRBV7-9,CASSLEVGGPNTGELFF
TRBJ2-1,NA,TRBV28,CASSLGQLSYNEQFF
TRBJ2-1,NA,TRBV28,CASSLGTMNEQFF
TRBJ2-7,NA,TRBV9,CASSLNPATDYYEQYF
TRBJ2-7,NA,TRBV25-1,CASSESSRGDEQYF
TRBJ2-7,NA,TRBV29-1,CSATSGSSYEQYF
TRBJ2-1,once,TRBV14,CASSQEDGEGSYNEQFF
TRBJ2-7,NA,TRBV27,CASSLTSGTWRYEQYF
TRBJ1-2,NA,TRBV7-9,CASSLDGTAANYGYTF
TRBJ2-7,NA,TRBV18,CASSQGTGTYEQYF
TRBJ2-2,NA,TRBV11-2,CASSLHPGLAGELFF
TRBJ2-3,once,TRBV7-9,CASTTLVGTGGPDTQYF
TRBJ2-1,NA,TRBV4-1,CASSPRGSSYNEQFF
TRBJ1-2,NA,TRBV6-5,CASKANYGYTF
TRBJ1-1,once,TRBV28,CASSSLTGGTEAFF
TRBJ2-7,NA,TRBV27,CASSRKGLAGLGEQYF
TRBJ2-2,NA,TRBV11-2,CASSSWGDRGTGELFF
TRBJ1-1,NA,TRBV7-8,CASSTGTGISETEAFF
TRBJ2-1,NA,TRBV14,CASSQSWYNSYNEQFF
TRBJ2-5,NA,TRBV28,CASSFGDSQETQYF
TRBJ1-1,NA,TRBV13,CASSPGTGMNTEAFF
TRBJ2-7,NA,TRBV7-8,CASSRGLGGTFYEQYF
TRBJ1-4,NA,TRBV7-9,CASSPPSTGVANEKLFF
TRBJ2-7,NA,TRBV9,CASSPRGLAGNYEQYF
TRBJ2-1,NA,TRBV20-1,CSAGRIEQFF
TRBJ2-7,NA,TRBV27,CASSPRGHYYEQYF
TRBJ1-2,once,TRBV5-4,CASSFRGQYYGYTF
TRBJ2-1,NA,TRBV27,CATISGRVREQFF
TRBJ2-1,NA,TRBV27,CASSQIRGEQFF
TRBJ2-7,NA,TRBV30,CAWSLPADIYEQYF
TRBJ2-7,NA,TRBV30,CAWSPGTAWAEQYF
TRBJ1-5,NA,TRBV19,CASSISGYSNQPQHF
TRBJ2-3,once,TRBV29-1,CSVEDPAGSDTQYF
TRBJ2-7,NA,TRBV5-6,CASISRDKGPYEQYF
TRBJ2-5,NA,TRBV5-1,CASRGETQYF
TRBJ2-5,NA,TRBV9,CASSVGALETQYF
TRBJ2-5,NA,TRBV7-9,CASSLGYGQGETQYF
TRBJ2-1,NA,TRBV27,CASSAGTSGYNEQFF
TRBJ2-7,NA,TRBV11-2,CASSLDRGGLYEQYF
TRBJ2-3,NA,TRBV5-1,CASSLTAGAADTQYF
TRBJ2-7,NA,TRBV2,CASSEGTSINYEQYF
TRBJ2-5,once,TRBV27,CASSLSTRLETQYF
TRBJ2-3,once,TRBV18,CASSRTSGSSRGTDTQYF
TRBJ2-3,NA,TRBV27,CASSINLGPKFTDTQYF
TRBJ2-1,NA,TRBV7-9,CASSPVNNEQFF
TRBJ2-7,once,TRBV27,CASSFRGQGLREQYF
TRBJ2-3,NA,TRBV27,CASSSGLAGWDTQYF
TRBJ2-7,NA,TRBV12-1,CASSFLAAGVHKDEQYF
TRBJ2-3,NA,TRBV13,CASSLRTSGDTDTQYF
TRBJ1-4,NA,TRBV25-1,CASRGQLNEKLFF
TRBJ1-1,NA,TRBV18,CASSPPWEAFF
TRBJ2-3,NA,TRBV5-1,CASSSPRTSGLSTDTQYF
TRBJ1-5,NA,TRBV6-5,CASSNSDTFDQPQHF
TRBJ2-1,NA,TRBV11-2,CASSPGMSGLDSYNEQFF